The TCR beta chain under discussion was sequenced for a study of OX40 agonist ivuxolimab in advanced cancers. For context, the study as a whole: Ivuxolimab was a fully human IgG2 agonistic monoclonal antibody targeting the costimulatory receptor OX40 (CD134). Patients were allowed to have had prior anti-PD-1, anti-PD-L1 or anti-CTLA-4 therapy, and more than 30% of the dose-escalation patients had previously received checkpoint inhibitors. The point of sequencing TCRbeta in the periphery was to test whether ivuxolimab changed TCR sequence diversity and drove clonal T-cell expansion. In the dose-escalation cohort, more than 80% of patients were male, and the mean age was roughly 60 years with a range of 23 to 79. The paper covers the monotherapy dose-escalation part of the phase I ivuxolimab trial, which included N of about 50 patients. Intravenous ivuxolimab was administered to patients every 2 weeks at six dose levels: 0.01, 0.1, 0.3, 1.5, 3 and 10 mg/kg. Among the approximately 54 dose-escalation patients, approximately 20 had hepatocellular carcinoma, roughly 15 melanoma, 9 renal cell carcinoma and 9 head and neck cancer. Partial responses were achieved by three dose-escalation patients, of whom one had hepatocellular carcinoma and two had cutaneous melanoma. What the research found in general, with its limitations: After ivuxolimab, more expanded clones were found on average in CD8+ T cells than in CD4+ T cells. Low levels of normalized T-cell clonal expansion were also seen in some patients who did not respond. In the 0.1-3.0 mg/kg groups, partial responders had among the lowest normalized peripheral clonal expansion, particularly in CD8+ T cells. At doses of 0.1 to 3.0 mg/kg, clonal expansion of both CD4+ and CD8+ blood T cells was observed from baseline to week 6. Antigen specificity was not determined for the clonally expanded peripheral T cells.

To sequence the TCRbeta CDR3 region, genomic DNA was isolated from the sorted cells. TCRbeta CDR3 regions were sequenced using the immunoSEQ Assay. The immuneACCESS repertoire file appears here via TCRdb, limited to in-frame rearrangements. These files lack a portion of the clones; in checked studies, under half of the deficit traces to unresolved V genes, and the cause of the others is not known. This sample gives 30,000 to 40,000 clones in total; about 88% of them show up just once. Approximately 46% of the sample comes from the top ten. With respect to this clone: Its target antigen remains unknown. Base-call qualities are not available, and no considerably larger clone is one nucleotide away.

Patients with autoimmune disease history or receiving systemic immunosuppression were excluded from the trial. Peripheral blood for TCR sequencing was collected from all dose cohorts at baseline, on cycle 4 day 1, and on cycle 7 day 1. Samples came from an open-label, multicenter, first-in-human phase I dose-escalation trial of ivuxolimab. Adults with locally advanced or metastatic head and neck squamous cell, hepatocellular, melanoma or renal cell carcinoma were enrolled in the trial. Before TCR sequencing, CD4+ and CD8+ T cells were separately sorted from peripheral blood. The receptor was derived from an adult with an advanced solid tumor such as melanoma, head and neck, liver or kidney cancer. The material sequenced was CD4+ or CD8+ T cells sorted from blood, taken in a trial of the OX40 agonist ivuxolimab.

Read as DNA, the sequence is TGTGCCAGTAGTATAGATCTGTCCGCCTACGAGCAGTACTTC. This encodes CASSIDLSAYEQYF. In this chain, TRBV19 is recombined with TRBJ2-7; the D segment cannot be called with confidence. CDR1 and CDR2 are drawn from the germline V gene (reference sequence): LNHDA, SQIVND. The CDR3 starts with the cysteine, ends with the phenylalanine, and has 14 residues. The entry retains the CDR3 DNA only, 42 bases that are in frame from base 1. V loses 0 bases of germline sequence and J loses 2 bases, and the interval between the two ends is 8 bases.